This TCR beta chain was sequenced during a study of response to subunit inactivated influenza vaccine. General study results and limits: That few new T cells are recruited by each seasonal influenza vaccination was the authors' suggestion.

TCRdb redid the calling of the RT-PCR reads with MiXCR, one entry per CDR3 protein. This sample yields about 310,000 distinct CDR3 sequences, of which around a fifth are seen a single time; roughly a tenth belongs to the top ten. Note on this clonotype: The target antigen is unknown.

The CDR3 totals 16 residues. V lost 6 bases, J lost 1 base, and 8 bases stayed unmatched. This receptor was obtained from a man aged 50 to 75 who received an inactivated influenza vaccine. The V gene is TRBV12-3 or TRBV12-4, the J gene TRBJ1-1; 10 bases align to TRBD1. The specimen comprised PBMCs from blood, sampled roughly 20 months after vaccination. The CDR3, as DNA: TGTGCCAGCAGGACCGGGACAGGGGCCCCGAACACTGAAGCTTTCTTT. Amino acid sequence: CASRTGTGAPNTEAFF.